This TCR beta chain originates from a study of blood T cells in healthy people across ages (dated by TCRdb to between 2014 and 2016). About the investigation overall: In model experiments, template switching captured about one uniquely barcoded TCR beta cDNA molecule for every two T cells. The study measured age-related changes in TCR beta repertoire diversity using deep sequencing normalized with unique cDNA molecular identifiers. Donors were grouped into four age groups: young (average approximately 16 years), middle-aged (less than 40), aged (62) and long-lived (just over 80). To avoid experimental bias, donors of different ages were distributed randomly across sequencing lanes. Two additional independent replicas of 1 million unique cDNA reads from the same blood draw were analyzed for two donors (one aged 18 to 29 and one aged 80 or older).

Receptor libraries were prepared by 5' RACE. The sample was run on an Illumina HiSeq 2500. A second PCR of about 7 to 12 cycles was performed with a sample-barcoded 5' primer and a J-beta primer mix. A unique molecular identifier was introduced onto each TCR beta cDNA molecule by a template-switch 5' adaptor carrying 12 random nucleotides. At least 3 million CDR3-containing paired-end reads were obtained from each sample. First-strand cDNA was synthesized from all RNA with the Mint cDNA synthesis kit, primed by a TRBC-specific oligonucleotide. All cDNA was treated with uracil-DNA glycosylase and then went through a first 18-cycle PCR with the universal primers M1SS and BC2_uni_R. Turning to the authors' computational methods: For normalization, 1 million high-quality reads were randomly selected from each sample, with every read carrying a distinct molecular identifier. Reads sharing molecular identifiers were discarded rather than binned into consensus sequences. MiTCR, set to a Q25 quality threshold and the strictest error-elimination algorithm, was used for CDR3 identification, clonotype clustering and error correction. A nonparametric unseen species model with Euler transformation was used to estimate lower-bound total TCR beta diversity. TCRdb reprocessed the public reads (quality trimming at Q25 with fastp, clone calling with MiXCR) and kept in-frame beta chains. Every distinct CDR3 protein forms one entry, paired with its most common genes and DNA. The V and J calls and clone size come from TCRdb's table, not from the authors' own analysis. In all, the sample holds about 1.5 million distinct CDR3 sequences, and approximately 43% of those were seen once. Of the sample, about 3.8% is held by the ten largest clones.

Overall study results and their limits: The CMV infection status of donors was not known, potentially confounding age-related changes in expanded clonotypes. Observed TCR beta diversity per million T cells fell roughly linearly with age, and a significant reduction was already apparent by age about 43. A strong correlation was found between observed TCR beta diversity and the percentage of naive T cells measured by flow cytometry. Compared with the aged group, the long-lived group had more naive CD4+ T cells, fewer expanded clones and increased TCR diversity, a pattern suggesting age selection. Estimates of total diversity from one million sequenced T cells were regarded as lower bounds and underestimates. Because profiling used bulk unsorted PBMCs, naive and antigen-experienced compartments could not be compared conclusively.

There are a few counts of this clonotype. The antigen this receptor binds is unknown. Per-base quality was not reported, and no clone a single base away is much larger than it. Systemically healthy Caucasian individuals from Russia, some 40 in total and aged about 6 to 95 years, were included as donors. Each donor gave ten milliliters of peripheral blood, collected into EDTA-treated Vacutainer tubes. Ficoll-Paque density-gradient centrifugation was used to isolate PBMCs, with at least 7 million obtained per sample. Total RNA was extracted from PBMCs with Trizol reagent, with at least 5.5 micrograms obtained per sample. For every donor, an aliquot of PBMCs went through flow cytometry to measure the percentages of naive CD45RAhigh/CD27high T cells. The origin of this receptor is a young woman in good health. Sequenced: blood.

The CDR3 loop reads CASSSFLAATDTQYF. Read as DNA, the sequence is TGTGCCAGCAGCTCATTCCTAGCGGCCACAGATACGCAGTATTTT. Recombination joined TRBV11-2 with TRBJ2-3, with TRBD2 identical over 7 junction bases. Its CDR3 holds 15 amino acids, cysteine through phenylalanine. The CDR3 DNA has 45 bases and is translated from base 1. V and J are trimmed by 4 bases and 2 bases, and the gene matches miss 6 bases of the junction. From a lookup of the germline V gene, CDR1 and CDR2 are SGHAT and FQNNGV.